Shown below are 19 T cell receptor beta chains from a single sample sequenced in a study of T cells in Graves' hyperthyroidism and ophthalmopathy. Amplified regions were TCR beta CDR3 sequences from RNA transcripts. RT-PCR in the first round (using the HTBI primer set) targeted the TCR CDR3. TCRdb re-called the multiplex PCR reads with MiXCR, one entry per CDR3 protein. The repertoire holds hundreds of thousands of distinct CDR3 sequences, with 35% as singletons. Sample: blood. The origin of the receptors is a woman between 40 and 55 years old with Graves' hyperthyroidism.

The chain employs TRBV20-1 and TRBJ2-2, with a weak D call TRBD2 (6 bases). The CDR3 contains 14 residues. The V gene lost 5 bases and the J gene lost 4 bases, with 14 bases spanning the gap. Germline values: CDR1 DFQATT, CDR2 SNEGSKA (reference sequence). The CDR3: CSAGPSAGTGELFF. The CDR3 coding sequence is TGCAGTGCTGGCCCTAGCGCCGGCACCGGGGAGCTGTTTTTT.

V is TRBV7-2 and J is TRBJ1-2, with D maybe TRBD1 (6 bases). V was cut by 1 base and J by 4 bases, with 22 bases left in between. The CDR3 runs to 18 residues. The germline gives CDR1 SGHTA, CDR2 FQGNSA. The chain's CDR3 is CASSLVGHGVLRPYGYTF. CDR3 nucleotide sequence: TGTGCCAGCAGCTTAGTGGGACACGGCGTCCTTAGGCCCTATGGCTACACCTTC.

Notes on this clonotype: One junction end does not reproduce the germline sequence, and a read error may be involved. The J gene is TRBJ2-5, the V gene TRBV20-1; 8 bases map to TRBD2. CDR3 size: 13 residues. The germline CDR1 and CDR2 sequences are DFQATT and SNEGSKA (reference sequence). The CDR3 DNA reads TGCAGTGCGAGGGGAGGTAGCGGGGATACGCAGTATTTC. It encodes CSARGGSGDTQYF.

This rearrangement joins TRBV4-2 to TRBJ1-2; the D is unclear. The length of the CDR3 is 16 residues. The ends were cut back, 3 bases at V and 7 bases at J, with 21 bases in the middle. CDR1 and CDR2 from the germline V gene are LGHNA and YNFKEQ. The CDR3 is CASSQGMGRISVGYTF. In nucleotides, the CDR3 is TGTGCCAGCAGCCAGGGTATGGGCAGGATCTCGGTTGGCTACACCTTC.

Of note for this clonotype: This may arise from a read error, as a much more abundant clone is one base away. The genes are TRBV6-5 and TRBJ2-7; D is unresolved. CDR1 MNHEY and CDR2 SVGAGI come from the germline V gene. This CDR3 spans 12 amino acids. CDR3 sequence (DNA): TGTGCCGGCAGTACGCAGGCCCACGAGCAGTACTTC. As protein: CAGSTQAHEQYF.

A remark on this clonotype: The junction shows a germline mismatch at one end, possibly a read error. The chain carries TRBV5-1 and TRBJ1-2; 11 bases map to TRBD1. This CDR3 has 15 amino acids. Germline V CDR1 and CDR2: SGHRS, YFSETQ. The CDR3 region has the DNA TGTGCCAGCAGCACCCGGACAGGGGGCGACTATGGCTACACCTTC. This translates into CASSTRTGGDYGYTF. Full variable domain (remainder filled in from reference TRBV5-1 and TRBJ1-2): KAGVTQTPRYLIKTRGQQVTLSCSPISGHRSVSWYQQTPGQGLQFLFEYFSETQRNKGNFPGRFSGRQFSNSRSEMNVSTLELGDSALYLCASSTRTGGDYGYTFGSGTRLTVV.

This clonotype was observed at least ten times. The gene calls are TRBV20-1 and TRBJ1-2, with D unclear. In germline, CDR1 is DFQATT, CDR2 SNEGSKA (reference sequence). The germline V and J ends were trimmed by 1 base and 10 bases, with 10 bases remaining between them. CDR3 length equals 11 residues. In nucleotides, the CDR3 is TGCAGTGCTAGAGTGGCAGGAGACTACACCTTC. The encoded protein is CSARVAGDYTF.

This clonotype was seen at least ten times. The chain has TRBV10-3 and TRBJ2-5, with D maybe TRBD2 (5 bases). Germline values: CDR1 ENHRY, CDR2 SYGVKD. Trimming took off 8 bases at V and 7 bases at J, with 14 bases between the two ends. The CDR3 is made up of 12 amino acids. CDR3 nucleotide sequence: TGTGCCATCGGAACCCGACGGGGGACCCAGTACTTC. As protein: CAIGTRRGTQYF.

This clonotype has just a few counts. The chain has TRBV6-5 and TRBJ2-5; 12 nucleotides agree with TRBD2. Germline values: CDR1 MNHEY, CDR2 SVGAGI. The trim removed 4 bases at V and 2 bases at J, leaving 5 bases unmatched. CDR3 length equals 16 residues. The CDR3 loop reads CASSSWTSGVQETQYF. CDR3 nucleotide sequence: TGTGCCAGCAGTTCCTGGACTAGCGGGGTACAAGAGACCCAGTACTTC.

This clonotype was recorded many times. The rearrangement links TRBV7-9 to TRBJ1-2; TRBD1 aligns across 8 bases. This CDR3 contains 15 residues. CDR1 SEHNR and CDR2 FQNEAQ come from the germline V gene (reference sequence). V was clipped by 5 bases and J by 6 bases; unmatched bases: 11. For the CDR3, the DNA is TGTGCCAGCAGCACCCGACAGGGGAGGGCTCATGGCTACACCTTC. As protein: CASSTRQGRAHGYTF.

This clonotype was seen many times. The rearrangement uses TRBV2 and TRBJ2-7; possibly TRBD1 for D (6 bases). This CDR3 is built from 15 residues. Trimming cost V 4 bases and J 2 bases, with 15 bases left between them. Germline-derived CDR1 and CDR2 are SNHLY and FYNNEI. The CDR3, as DNA: TGTGCCAGCAGTGGAGACAGGCGAATCACCTACGAGCAGTACTTC. It yields the protein CASSGDRRITYEQYF.

The chain employs TRBV9 and TRBJ2-3, with D perhaps TRBD1 or TRBD2 (5 bases each). The CDR3 extends over 16 amino acids. The V end lost 0 bases, the J end lost 4 bases, and 15 bases lay between the germline ends. The germline CDR1 and CDR2 sequences are SGDLS and YYNGEE. CDR3 residues: CASSVEGRGSSDTQYF. In DNA, the CDR3 is TGTGCCAGCAGCGTAGAGGGCCGGGGCTCGTCAGATACGCAGTATTTT.

Concerning this clonotype itself: This could be a read error, since a much larger clone is one nucleotide away. This sequence joins TRBV19 and TRBJ1-2; the match to TRBD1 covers 8 bases. This CDR3 has 14 amino acids. Germline V lookup: CDR1 LNHDA, CDR2 SQIVND (reference sequence). J was trimmed by 7 bases and V by 6 bases; bases with no gene match: 10. The CDR3 DNA sequence: TGTGCCAGTAGCCGGGCAGGGGGCGCGATTGGCTACACCTTC. Translated: CASSRAGGAIGYTF.

The chain is built from TRBV7-2 and TRBJ1-2; the match to TRBD1 covers 7 bases. The V segment lost 3 bases and the J segment 1 base; nucleotides outside the gene matches: 2. The CDR3 runs to 14 residues. Per the germline V gene, CDR1 is SGHTA and CDR2 is FQGNSA. The DNA for the CDR3 is TGTGCCAGCAGCTTCCAGGGGGATAACTATGGCTACACCTTC. Its protein is CASSFQGDNYGYTF.

This clonotype was counted only a few times. This rearrangement joins TRBV7-9 to TRBJ2-6, with 12 bases fitting TRBD1. The J segment lost 3 bases and the V segment lost 3 bases, leaving 9 bases of the junction unmatched. In germline, CDR1 is SEHNR, CDR2 FQNEAQ (reference sequence). This CDR3 region has 19 residues. The CDR3 protein is CASSFAGTGGVGGANVLTF. CDR3 sequence (DNA): TGTGCCAGCAGCTTCGCCGGGACAGGGGGCGTAGGTGGGGCCAACGTCCTGACTTTC.

The V call is TRBV2, the J call TRBJ1-2; D is possibly TRBD1 (6 bases). There are 15 residues in the CDR3. Germline V gene sequence: CDR1 SNHLY, CDR2 FYNNEI. V shed 5 bases and J shed 5 bases, with 18 bases lying between them. CDR3: CASSSQPTGVYGYTF. The CDR3 nucleotides read TGTGCCAGCAGTTCCCAACCGACAGGAGTGTATGGCTACACCTTC.

The chain has TRBV2 and TRBJ1-4, with TRBD1 matching 9 bases. Germline CDR1 SNHLY, CDR2 FYNNEI. CDR3 length: 15 residues. V gave up 7 bases and J gave up 6 bases; unmatched junction bases: 9. CDR3 amino acids: CASKPTGGLDEKLFF. DNA for the CDR3: TGTGCCAGCAAGCCGACAGGGGGTCTAGATGAAAAACTGTTTTTT. Drawing the rest from reference TRBV2 and TRBJ1-4, the complete variable domain is EPEVTQTPSHQVTQMGQEVILRCVPISNHLYFYWYRQILGQKVEFLVSFYNNEISEKSEIFDDQFSVERPDGSNFTLKIRSTKLEDSAMYFCASKPTGGLDEKLFFGSGTQLSVL.

The rearrangement joins TRBV11-2 to TRBJ2-3, with TRBD2 matching 10 bases. V was pared by 8 bases and J by 6 bases, with 14 bases of the junction left unmatched. The CDR3 has 16 residues. Germline CDR1 reads SGHAT; CDR2 reads FQNNGV. The CDR3 loop reads CASLLTSGVFMDTQYF. Here the CDR3 DNA reads TGTGCCAGCCTACTCACTAGCGGGGTCTTCATGGATACGCAGTATTTT.

This clonotype was counted a few times. The V call is TRBV9, the J call TRBJ2-2, with TRBD1 matching over 8 bases. Germline loops: CDR1 SGDLS, CDR2 YYNGEE. The CDR3 extends over 15 amino acids. Losses at the gene ends were 1 base for V and 4 bases for J; bases not matched to a gene: 3. In nucleotides, the CDR3 is TGTGCCAGCAGCGTACAGGGGGCGATCACCGGGGAGCTGTTTTTT. It translates to CASSVQGAITGELFF.